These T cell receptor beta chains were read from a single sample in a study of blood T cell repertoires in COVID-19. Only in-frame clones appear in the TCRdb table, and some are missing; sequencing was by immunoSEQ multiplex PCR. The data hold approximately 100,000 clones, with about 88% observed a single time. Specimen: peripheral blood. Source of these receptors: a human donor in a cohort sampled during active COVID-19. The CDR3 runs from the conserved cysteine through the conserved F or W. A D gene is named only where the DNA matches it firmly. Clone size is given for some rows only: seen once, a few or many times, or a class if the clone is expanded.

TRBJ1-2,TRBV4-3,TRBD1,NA,TGCGCCAGCAGCCCCTCCCCCTCCATTAACCGGGACAGGGGAAATGGCTACACCTTC,CASSPSPSINRDRGNGYTF
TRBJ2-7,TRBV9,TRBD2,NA,TGTGCCAGCAGCGTAGGGGAATCCTCCTTGGGGCTAGCGGGGATGAGGCGCGAGCAGTACTTC,CASSVGESSLGLAGMRREQYF
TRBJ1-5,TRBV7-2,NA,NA,TGTGCCAGCAGCTCCCGGAGTCAGCCCCAGCATTTT,CASSSRSQPQHF
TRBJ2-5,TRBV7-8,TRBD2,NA,TGTGCCAGCTCCCCGGGGGGGGCATCGGAGACCCAGTACTTC,CASSPGGASETQYF
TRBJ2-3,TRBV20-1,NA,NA,TGCAGTGCTAGTGCGTTAGCATTCTTGAGCACAGATACGCAGTATTTT,CSASALAFLSTDTQYF
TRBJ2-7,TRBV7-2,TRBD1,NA,TGTGCCAGCAGCTCCCAGGTGACAGGGAGCGAGCAGTACTTC,CASSSQVTGSEQYF
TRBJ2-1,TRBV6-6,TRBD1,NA,TGTGCCAGCACCTCGACAGGGGGCCTCTACAATGAGCAGTTCTTC,CASTSTGGLYNEQFF
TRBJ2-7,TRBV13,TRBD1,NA,TGTGCCAGCAGCCCCCACAGGGGGCAGAGCTCCTACGAGCAGTACTTC,CASSPHRGQSSYEQYF
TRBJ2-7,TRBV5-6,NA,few,TGTGCCAGCAGCTTGGCCAACGAGCAGTACTTC,CASSLANEQYF
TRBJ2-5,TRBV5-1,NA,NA,TGCGCCAGCAGCTTGGGGGAGGCCCAAGAGACCCAGTACTTC,CASSLGEAQETQYF
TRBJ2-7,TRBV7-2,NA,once,TGTGCCAGCAGCTTAACAGGGCCTATCTCCTACGAGCAGTACTTC,CASSLTGPISYEQYF
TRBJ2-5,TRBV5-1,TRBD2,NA,TGCGCCAGCAGCTTGGCAGCGGGGGGACTTCAAGAGACCCAGTACTTC,CASSLAAGGLQETQYF
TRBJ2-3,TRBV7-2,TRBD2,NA,TGTGCCAGCAGCTCCCGGACTAGCGGGGCTAGCACAGATACGCAGTATTTT,CASSSRTSGASTDTQYF
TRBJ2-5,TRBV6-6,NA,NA,TGTGCCAGCAGTTTCCGTCCTCCCAGGGTGGGTGAGACCCAGTACTTC,CASSFRPPRVGETQYF
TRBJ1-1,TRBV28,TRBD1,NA,TGTGCCAGCAGTCCCAGGGACAGGAACACTGAAGCTTTCTTT,CASSPRDRNTEAFF
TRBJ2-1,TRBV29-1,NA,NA,TGCAGCGCGCCGGGAGGGGGGGACAGGGCGTTGAATGAGCAGTTCTTC,CSAPGGGDRALNEQFF
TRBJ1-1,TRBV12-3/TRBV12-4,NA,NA,TGTGCCAGCAGTCGGGGGGACGAAGCTTTCTTT,CASSRGDEAFF
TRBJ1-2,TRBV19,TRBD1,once,TGTGCCAGTAGTATAGATCGCGGGACAGGGGATGGCTACACCTTC,CASSIDRGTGDGYTF
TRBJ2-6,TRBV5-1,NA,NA,TGCGCCAGCAGCTGGGGGGCTGACAGGGTCTCCACTGGGGCCAACGTCCTGACTTTC,CASSWGADRVSTGANVLTF
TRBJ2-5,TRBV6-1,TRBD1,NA,TGTGCCAGCAGGGAACGACAGGGGAGCCCGTCCAATACGGGAGCCTCGTATACCCAGTACTTC,CASRERQGSPSNTGASYTQYF
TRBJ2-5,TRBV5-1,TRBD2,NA,TGCGCCAGCAGCCTATTCAGCGGGGGCCAAGAGACCCAGTACTTC,CASSLFSGGQETQYF
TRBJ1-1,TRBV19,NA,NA,TGTGCCAGTAGTCGCAGCGGGTCTGAAGCTTTCTTT,CASSRSGSEAFF
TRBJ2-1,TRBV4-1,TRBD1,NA,TGCGCCAGCAGCCAGCTCAGGACAGGGTCCCACAATGAGCAGTTCTTC,CASSQLRTGSHNEQFF
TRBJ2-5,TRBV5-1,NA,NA,TGCGCCAGCAGCTTGGTACTAGGTCAAGAGACCCAGTACTTC,CASSLVLGQETQYF
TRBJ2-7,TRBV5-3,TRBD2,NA,TGTGCCAGAAGCTTACGACTAGCGGGGAAATACGAGCAGTACTTC,CARSLRLAGKYEQYF
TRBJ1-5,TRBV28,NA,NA,TGTGCCAGCATGGCCGGGAATTTCAATCAGCCCCAGCATTTT,CASMAGNFNQPQHF
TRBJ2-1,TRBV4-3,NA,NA,TGCGCCAGCAGCCAAGATGGTCAGTGGAATGAGCAGTTCTTC,CASSQDGQWNEQFF
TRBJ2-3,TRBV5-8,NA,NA,TGTGCCAGCAGCCCGCCCAGGGAAACAGATACGCAGTATTTT,CASSPPRETDTQYF
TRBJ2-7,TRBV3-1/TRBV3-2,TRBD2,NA,TGTGCCAGCAGCGCCCTCGGAACTAGCGTCTCCTACGAGCAGTACTTC,CASSALGTSVSYEQYF
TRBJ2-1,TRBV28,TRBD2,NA,TGTGCCAGCAGTCAGGGAGGGCGGGCCTACAATGAGCAGTTCTTC,CASSQGGRAYNEQFF
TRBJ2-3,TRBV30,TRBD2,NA,TGTGCCTGGGACTTTGGGACTAGCGGGAGAAGCACAGATACGCAGTATTTT,CAWDFGTSGRSTDTQYF
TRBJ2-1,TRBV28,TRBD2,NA,TGTGCCATTAAATCCGGGACTAGCTCCTACAATGAGCAGTTCTTC,CAIKSGTSSYNEQFF
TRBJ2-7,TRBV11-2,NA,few,TGTGCCAGCTCTTCACAGGCAGCCTACGAGCAGTACTTC,CASSSQAAYEQYF
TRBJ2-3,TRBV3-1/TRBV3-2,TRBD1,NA,TGTGCCAGCAGCCAAGGGACAGGGCACGACACAGATACGCAGTATTTT,CASSQGTGHDTDTQYF
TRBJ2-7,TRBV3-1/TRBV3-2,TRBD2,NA,TGTGCCAGCAGCCCCCCTTTCGAGGGGTTAGCGGGAGGTCCTGACCCCTACGAGCAGTACTTC,CASSPPFEGLAGGPDPYEQYF
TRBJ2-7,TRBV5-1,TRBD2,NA,TGCGCCAGCAGCGCATCCCTGAGCGGGGGTTCCGAGCAGTACTTC,CASSASLSGGSEQYF
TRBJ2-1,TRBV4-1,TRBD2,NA,TGCGCCAGCAGCCAGATGGGACTAGCCTACAATGAGCAGTTCTTC,CASSQMGLAYNEQFF
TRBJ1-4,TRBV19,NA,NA,TGTGCCAGTAGTGCGTCCGGGACAACGAATGAAAAACTGTTTTTT,CASSASGTTNEKLFF
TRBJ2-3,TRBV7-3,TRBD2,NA,TGTGCCAGCACGGGAGGGGCAGGGGTTAGGGGCACAGATACGCAGTATTTT,CASTGGAGVRGTDTQYF
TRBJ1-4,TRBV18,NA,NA,TGTGCCAGCTCACCGCAGGGGGAAAAACTGTTTTTT,CASSPQGEKLFF
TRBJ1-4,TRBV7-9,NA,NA,TGTGCCAGCAGCTCCGGACAGTCTGAAAAACTGTTTTTT,CASSSGQSEKLFF